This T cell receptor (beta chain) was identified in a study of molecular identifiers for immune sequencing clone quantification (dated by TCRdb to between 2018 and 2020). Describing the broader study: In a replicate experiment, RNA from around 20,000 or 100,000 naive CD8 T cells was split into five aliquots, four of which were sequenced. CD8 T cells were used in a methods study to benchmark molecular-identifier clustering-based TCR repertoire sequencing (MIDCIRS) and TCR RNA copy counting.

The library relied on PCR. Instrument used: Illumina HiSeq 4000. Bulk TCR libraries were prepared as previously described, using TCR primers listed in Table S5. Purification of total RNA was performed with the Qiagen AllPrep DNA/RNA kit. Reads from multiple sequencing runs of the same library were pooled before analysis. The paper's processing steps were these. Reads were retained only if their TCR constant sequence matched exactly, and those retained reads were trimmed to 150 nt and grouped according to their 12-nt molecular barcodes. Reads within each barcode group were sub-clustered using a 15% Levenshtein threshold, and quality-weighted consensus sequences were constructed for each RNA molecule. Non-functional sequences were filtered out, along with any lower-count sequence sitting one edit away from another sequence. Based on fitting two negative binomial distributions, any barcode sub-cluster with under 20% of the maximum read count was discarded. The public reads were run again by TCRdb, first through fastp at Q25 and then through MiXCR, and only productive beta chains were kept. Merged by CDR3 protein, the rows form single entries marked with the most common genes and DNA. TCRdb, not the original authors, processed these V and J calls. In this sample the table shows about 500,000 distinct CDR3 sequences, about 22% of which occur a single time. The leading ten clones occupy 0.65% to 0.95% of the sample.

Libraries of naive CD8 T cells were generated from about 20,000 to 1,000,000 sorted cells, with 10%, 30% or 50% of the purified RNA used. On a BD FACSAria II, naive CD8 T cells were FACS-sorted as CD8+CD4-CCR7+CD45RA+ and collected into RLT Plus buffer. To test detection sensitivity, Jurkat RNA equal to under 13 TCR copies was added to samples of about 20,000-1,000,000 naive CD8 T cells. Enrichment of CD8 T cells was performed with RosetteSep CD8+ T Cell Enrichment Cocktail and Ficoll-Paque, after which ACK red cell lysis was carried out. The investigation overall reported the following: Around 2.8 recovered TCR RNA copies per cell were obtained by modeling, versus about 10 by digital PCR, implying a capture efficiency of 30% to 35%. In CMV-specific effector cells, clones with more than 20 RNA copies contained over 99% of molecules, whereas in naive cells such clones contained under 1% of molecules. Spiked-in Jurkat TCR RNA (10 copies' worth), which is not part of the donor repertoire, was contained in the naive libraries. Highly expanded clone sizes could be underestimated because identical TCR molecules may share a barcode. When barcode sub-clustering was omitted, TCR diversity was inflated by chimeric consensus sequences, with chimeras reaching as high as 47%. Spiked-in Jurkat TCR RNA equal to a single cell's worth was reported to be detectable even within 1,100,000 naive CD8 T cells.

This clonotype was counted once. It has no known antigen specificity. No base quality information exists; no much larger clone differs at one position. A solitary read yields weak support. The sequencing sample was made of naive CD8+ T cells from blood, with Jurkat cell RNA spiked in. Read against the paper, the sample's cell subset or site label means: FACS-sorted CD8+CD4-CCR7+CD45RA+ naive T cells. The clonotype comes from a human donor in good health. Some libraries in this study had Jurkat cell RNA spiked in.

Here the CDR3 is given as CATSVGTGELFF. The nucleotides read TGTGCCACCAGTGTCGGGACCGGGGAGCTGTTTTTT. The chain uses TRBV24-1 and TRBJ2-2; no D gene can be assigned with confidence. The germline V gene yields KGHDR for CDR1 and SFDVKD for CDR2. The CDR3, cysteine through phenylalanine, is 12 amino acids long. CDR3 DNA is the only sequence kept; it has 36 bases, read in frame from the first base. V loses 5 bases of germline sequence and J loses 5 bases, and the interval between the two ends is 5 bases.